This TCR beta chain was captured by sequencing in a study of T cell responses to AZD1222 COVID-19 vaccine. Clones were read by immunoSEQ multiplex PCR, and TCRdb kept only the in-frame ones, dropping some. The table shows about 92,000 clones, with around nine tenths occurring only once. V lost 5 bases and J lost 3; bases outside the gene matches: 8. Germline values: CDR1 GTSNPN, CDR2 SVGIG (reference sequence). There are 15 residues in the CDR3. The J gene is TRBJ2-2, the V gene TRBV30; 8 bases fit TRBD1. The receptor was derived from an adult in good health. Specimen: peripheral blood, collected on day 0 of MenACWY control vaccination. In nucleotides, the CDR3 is TGTGCCTGGGCAACGACAGGGGCGCACACCGGGGAGCTGTTTTTT. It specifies CAWATTGAHTGELFF.